The entry below gives a single T cell receptor (beta chain) sequence along with its context. Its target is not known. Profiling relied on immunoSEQ multiplex PCR, and the TCRdb table lists in-frame clones only, not all of them. The table includes around 96,000 clones, approximately 80% detected once. Relapse after autologous stem cell transplantation occurred in every patient, and brentuximab vedotin exposure varied. Best outcomes ranged across complete response, partial response and progressive disease. The source of the sample is a study of PD-1 blockade in classical Hodgkin lymphoma. Study results and caveats: Newly diagnosed patients reportedly trailed healthy donors in baseline TCR diversity. Before treatment, complete responders showed about the same diversity as newly diagnosed patients. Compared with baseline, CD4+ but not CD8+ TCR diversity had risen significantly by C4D1.

The sample here was peripheral blood mononuclear cells (PBMCs), taken at baseline. This TCR derives from a human donor with classical Hodgkin lymphoma.

The CDR3 DNA sequence: TGTGCCAGCAGCTTGGCCGGAGGTCAGCGCGCGGGTGGGGCCAACGTCCTGACTTTC. Protein product: CASSLAGGQRAGGANVLTF. The genes are TRBV5-6 and TRBJ2-6; D possibly corresponds to TRBD2 (5 bases). The CDR3 extends over 19 amino acids. Trimming pared 0 bases from V and 3 bases from J, leaving 19 bases between. Germline V gene data show CDR1 as SGHDT and CDR2 as YYEEEE.